A single sample is the source of the 28 T cell receptor beta chains below, sequenced in a study of blood T cell repertoires in COVID-19. Assay used: immunoSEQ multiplex PCR; TCRdb lists only in-frame clones, some missing. The sample has around 190,000 clones; roughly 76% are singletons. The sequencing sample was made of peripheral blood. The receptors derive from a woman between 45 and 60 years old with active or convalescent COVID-19.

This chain connects TRBV28 to TRBJ2-5; D not certain. Trimming pared 2 bases from V and 5 bases from J, leaving 9 bases between. The germline CDR1 and CDR2 sequences are MDHEN and SYDVKM. CDR3 size: 13 residues. The CDR3 spells CASSLDAGETQYF. The CDR3, as DNA: TGTGCCAGCAGTTTAGATGCAGGCGAGACCCAGTACTTC.

The chain combines TRBV4-2 with TRBJ2-5; 13 bases match TRBD2. V lost 4 bases to trimming and J lost 2 bases; unmatched junction nucleotides: 7. Germline V CDR1 and CDR2: LGHNA, YNFKEQ. The CDR3 totals 17 residues. The CDR3 DNA reads as TGTGCCAGCAGCCCTACTAGCGGGGGGGGAATTCAAGAGACCCAGTACTTC. Encoded protein: CASSPTSGGGIQETQYF.

Comments on this clone: One end of the junction is discordant with germline, which a read error may explain. The chain couples TRBV30 to TRBJ1-6, with D possibly being TRBD1 (6 bases). CDR3 length equals 15 residues. Germline V lookup: CDR1 GTSNPN, CDR2 SVGIG (reference sequence). CDR3 nucleotides: TGTGCCTGGAGCCCACCGGGGACATATAATTCACCCCTCTACTTT. Translation: CAWSPPGTYNSPLYF.

This clone was seen a few times. V is TRBV4-3 and J is TRBJ2-1, with 7 bases fitting TRBD2. CDR1 and CDR2 from the germline V gene are LGHNA and YSLEER. Trimming at V came to 3 bases and at J to 3 bases, leaving 11 bases not matched to a gene. The CDR3 extends over 17 amino acids. Here the CDR3 reads CASSQDVGGGSYNEQFF. The CDR3 DNA reads TGCGCCAGCAGCCAGGACGTAGGAGGCGGGAGCTACAATGAGCAGTTCTTC.

V is TRBV20-1 and J is TRBJ2-3; perhaps TRBD2 as D (6 bases). This CDR3 contains 14 residues. Per the germline V gene, CDR1 is DFQATT and CDR2 is SNEGSKA (reference sequence). V was shortened by 3 bases and J by 2 bases, with 12 bases between the two germline ends. The CDR3 coding sequence is TGCAGTGCTAGTACTAGCAGACCCACAGATACGCAGTATTTT. Residues: CSASTSRPTDTQYF.

With respect to this clone: Different DNA sequences within this sample yield the same CDR3. The chain is built from TRBV18 and TRBJ2-1, with 8 bases aligning to TRBD2. The CDR3 contains 15 residues. The germline V gene has CDR1 KGHSH and CDR2 LQKENI. V shed 3 bases, J shed 0 bases, and the junction held 1 base outside the gene matches. CDR3 bases: TGTGCCAGCTCACCCAGCGGGAGCTCCTACAATGAGCAGTTCTTC. This encodes CASSPSGSSYNEQFF.

This chain joins TRBV6-2 or TRBV6-3 and TRBJ1-3; no clear D gene. V shed 0 bases and J shed 3 bases, with 6 bases lying between them. The CDR3 length is 14 residues. Germline CDR1 and CDR2: MNHEY and SVGEGT. The CDR3 loop reads CASSYSRVGNTIYF. As DNA, the CDR3 is TGTGCCAGCAGTTACTCGAGAGTTGGAAACACCATATATTTT.

The rearrangement uses TRBV18 and TRBJ2-1, with D possibly matching TRBD1 (6 bases). CDR3 size: 13 residues. Germline loops: CDR1 KGHSH, CDR2 LQKENI. Trimming removed 3 bases at V and 5 bases at J, with 8 bases between. The CDR3 is CASSPDRNNEQFF. The CDR3 DNA reads as TGTGCCAGCTCACCGGACAGAAACAATGAGCAGTTCTTC.

The chain employs TRBV3-1 (or the pseudogene TRBV3-2) and TRBJ2-1; TRBD2 matches at 8 bases. Germline-derived CDR1 and CDR2 are LGHDT and YNNKEL (reference sequence). V was pared by 8 bases and J by 8 bases, with 11 bases of the junction left unmatched. The CDR3 has 14 residues. CDR3 nucleotide sequence: TGTGCCAGCCGCATACGCGGGAGGCCTCATGAGCAGTTCTTC. Translating gives CASRIRGRPHEQFF.

This rearrangement joins TRBV9 to TRBJ1-2; D is ambiguous. V lost 6 bases and J 2 bases, leaving 17 bases between the germline ends. The CDR3 has 15 residues. CDR1 and CDR2 (germline): SGDLS, YYNGEE. CDR3 sequence reads: CASTPPRSDNYGYTF. CDR3 DNA sequence: TGTGCCAGCACTCCCCCCCGGAGCGACAACTATGGCTACACCTTC.

The chain combines TRBV7-2 with TRBJ2-7; 8 bases fit TRBD1. The germline V gene encodes CDR1 SGHTA and CDR2 FQGNSA. The junction had 3 bases not matched to a gene; V was cut back by 5 bases and J by 3 bases. CDR3 length: 13 amino acids. CDR3 nucleotides: TGTGCCAGCAGCCCCGGACAGGGCTACGAGCAGTACTTC. Translated, it gives CASSPGQGYEQYF.

V usage is TRBV29-1 and J usage is TRBJ1-2, with D possibly TRBD1 on 6 matching bases. The V end was cut by 4 bases, the J end by 4 bases, with 13 bases between. Per the germline V gene, CDR1 is SQVTM and CDR2 is ANQGSEA. The CDR3 sequence is 13 residues long. The CDR3 protein is CSVGTGTTYGYTF. The CDR3 nucleotides are TGCAGCGTTGGGACCGGGACAACCTATGGCTACACCTTC.

The chain has TRBV4-3 and TRBJ2-1, with 8 bases identical to TRBD2. Germline loops: CDR1 LGHNA, CDR2 YSLEER. Trimming took 0 bases from V and 2 from J; bases not matched to a gene: 6. There are 17 residues in the CDR3. CDR3 protein: CASSQDWREDTYNEQFF. The CDR3 DNA follows: TGCGCCAGCAGCCAAGATTGGCGGGAGGACACCTACAATGAGCAGTTCTTC.

The rearrangement links TRBV28 to TRBJ1-2; D gene uncertain. The germline V gene encodes CDR1 MDHEN and CDR2 SYDVKM. Trimming removed 5 bases from V and 7 bases from J, with 23 bases in between. The CDR3 spans 16 residues. The CDR3 nucleotides read TGTGCCAGCAGTGGTTCTCGGGCGGGCGAAATGTTTGGCTACACCTTC. Its translation is CASSGSRAGEMFGYTF.

The chain has TRBV5-5 and TRBJ2-7, with 8 bases matching TRBD1. The CDR3 is made up of 14 amino acids. Germline CDR1 SGHKS, CDR2 YYEKEE (reference sequence). After removal of 6 bases from V and 2 bases from J, the junction contained 7 bases not matched to a gene. The CDR3 protein is CASTYGTGPYEQYF. CDR3 DNA sequence: TGTGCCAGCACCTACGGGACAGGCCCCTACGAGCAGTACTTC.

The rearrangement links TRBV7-8 to TRBJ1-5; TRBD1 agrees at 10 bases. Germline trimming cut 2 bases from V and 7 bases from J; bases unmatched to any gene: 8. Germline V gives CDR1 SGHVS, CDR2 FQNEAQ. This CDR3 has 16 residues. The CDR3 region has the DNA TGTGCCAGCAGCTTACGGGACAGGGGCGAGAAACAGCCCCAGCATTTT. Its protein product is CASSLRDRGEKQPQHF. The complete variable domain, with remaining parts taken from reference TRBV7-8 and TRBJ1-5, reads GAGVSQSPRYKVAKRGQDVALRCDPISGHVSLFWYQQALGQGPEFLTYFQNEAQLDKSGLPSDRFFAERPEGSVSTLKIQRTQQEDSAVYLCASSLRDRGEKQPQHFGDGTRLSIL.

The V call is TRBV30, the J call TRBJ2-2; D is possibly TRBD2 (6 bases). Trimming removed 0 bases from V and 5 bases from J, with 16 bases in between. CDR1 and CDR2 (germline): GTSNPN, SVGIG (reference sequence). The CDR3 covers 16 residues. This CDR3 is CAWSVRGRNRTGELFF. Written as DNA, the CDR3 is TGTGCCTGGAGTGTACGTGGGAGGAATAGAACCGGGGAGCTGTTTTTT.

V is TRBV19 and J is TRBJ1-2; TRBD1 matches at 11 bases. The CDR3 sequence is 16 residues long. The V gene end was trimmed by 9 bases and the J gene end by 4 bases; junction bases not matched to a gene: 13. Germline V lookup: CDR1 LNHDA, CDR2 SQIVND (reference sequence). This CDR3 reads CASKAGTGGYGYGYTF. The DNA for the CDR3 is TGTGCCAGCAAAGCCGGGACAGGGGGTTACGGCTATGGCTACACCTTC.

This clone was seen a single time. The rearrangement joins TRBV13 to TRBJ1-1; 9 bases agree with TRBD1. CDR3 length equals 17 residues. With 2 bases clipped from V and 1 base from J, the junction kept 8 bases outside the gene matches. CDR1 PRHDT and CDR2 FYEKMQ come from the germline V gene (reference sequence). The CDR3 sequence is CASSLTSPGQGNTEAFF. Written as DNA, the CDR3 is TGTGCCAGCAGCTTAACGTCTCCGGGACAGGGGAACACTGAAGCTTTCTTT.

This clone was detected ten times or more. The chain recombines TRBV3-1 (or the pseudogene TRBV3-2) with TRBJ2-7; D might be TRBD1 (6 bases). The CDR3 spans 15 residues. Germline CDR1 reads LGHDT; CDR2 reads YNNKEL (reference sequence). Trimming pared 6 bases from V and 7 bases from J, leaving 22 bases between. CDR3 sequence: CASRQGPGTLGEQYF. CDR3 coding DNA: TGTGCCAGCAGACAGGGTCCAGGGACCCTTGGGGAGCAGTACTTC.

V usage is TRBV6-4 and J usage is TRBJ2-7; D might be TRBD2 (6 bases). Germline-derived CDR1 and CDR2 are MRHNA and SNTAGT. V lost 5 bases, J lost 4 bases, and 12 bases lay in between. The CDR3 runs to 13 residues. The CDR3 loop reads CASSRDSGYEQYF. The CDR3 nucleotides read TGTGCCAGCAGTCGGGACTCCGGGTACGAGCAGTACTTC.

This chain joins TRBV4-1 and TRBJ2-7, with D possibly TRBD1 on 5 matching bases. CDR3 size: 12 residues. Germline CDR1 reads MGHRA; CDR2 reads YSYEKL. V was trimmed by 0 bases and J by 12 bases, leaving 12 bases between them. DNA of the CDR3: TGCGCCAGCAGCCAAGATCTGGGGCCCCTGTACTTC. Its protein is CASSQDLGPLYF.

Worth noting for this clone: A read error may account for a junction end that differs from germline. The CDR3 reads CASSLAGVPSNEQFF. CDR3 nucleotide sequence: TGTGCCAGCAGCCTAGCGGGAGTACCCAGCAATGAGCAGTTCTTC. V is TRBV7-2 and J is TRBJ2-1, with 10 bases lining up with TRBD2. CDR3 length: 15 residues. Germline V CDR1 and CDR2: SGHTA, FQGNSA.

On this clone: In the same sample, other DNA sequences code for this CDR3. The chain uses TRBV30 and TRBJ1-5; tentatively, D is TRBD1 (6 bases). Germline V lookup: CDR1 GTSNPN, CDR2 SVGIG (reference sequence). V was cut by 0 bases and J by 4 bases, with 7 bases left in between. The CDR3 is made up of 13 amino acids. The CDR3 region is CAWSVRGNQPQHF. DNA for the CDR3: TGTGCCTGGAGTGTCAGGGGTAATCAGCCCCAGCATTTT.

The rearrangement joins TRBV5-5 to TRBJ2-1, with D tentatively TRBD2 (6 bases). V gave up 3 bases and J gave up 6 bases, with 13 bases separating them. Germline V CDR1 and CDR2: SGHKS, YYEKEE (reference sequence). The CDR3 has 14 residues. For the CDR3, the DNA is TGTGCCAGCAGCTCGAAAGGAGGGCCCAATGAGCAGTTCTTC. It specifies CASSSKGGPNEQFF.

V usage is TRBV5-4 and J usage is TRBJ2-7, with TRBD2 matching over 8 bases. With V trimmed by 3 bases and J by 6 bases, 11 bases remained unmatched. The CDR3 runs 15 residues. Germline V gives CDR1 SGHNT, CDR2 YYREEE (reference sequence). CDR3 loop: CASSSGGAGAVEQYF. For the CDR3, the DNA is TGTGCCAGCAGCTCCGGGGGGGCAGGGGCGGTCGAGCAGTACTTC.

Notes on this clone: Mismatch with germline at one junction end may stem from a read error. The chain uses TRBV7-9 and TRBJ2-3; either TRBD1 or TRBD2 may fit D (7 bases each). CDR1 and CDR2 (germline): SEHNR, FQNEAQ (reference sequence). The CDR3 covers 17 residues. The CDR3: CASSLGRGPMGTDTQYF. The CDR3 DNA reads as TGTGCCAGCAGTTTAGGGAGGGGGCCGATGGGGACAGATACGCAGTATTTT.

This chain joins TRBV30 and TRBJ1-2, with D uncertain. The V gene's germline CDR1 is GTSNPN and CDR2 SVGIG (reference sequence). Trimming took off 1 base at V and 4 bases at J, with 10 bases between the two ends. CDR3 size: 13 residues. DNA for the CDR3: TGTGCCTGGAGTGGAGGGTCTCCCTATGGCTACACCTTC. Amino acid sequence: CAWSGGSPYGYTF.